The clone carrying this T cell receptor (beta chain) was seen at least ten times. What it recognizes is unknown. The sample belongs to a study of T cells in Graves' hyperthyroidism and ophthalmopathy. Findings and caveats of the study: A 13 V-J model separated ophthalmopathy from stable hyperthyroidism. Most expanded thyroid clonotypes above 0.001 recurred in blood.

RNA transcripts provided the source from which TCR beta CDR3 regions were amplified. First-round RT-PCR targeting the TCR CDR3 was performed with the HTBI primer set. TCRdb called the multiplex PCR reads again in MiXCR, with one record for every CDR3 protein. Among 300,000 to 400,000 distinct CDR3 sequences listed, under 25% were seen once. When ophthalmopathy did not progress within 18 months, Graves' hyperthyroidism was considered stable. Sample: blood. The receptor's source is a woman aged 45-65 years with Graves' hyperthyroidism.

DNA of the CDR3: TGCAGCGTGAGACAGGGAATGAACACTGAAGCTTTCTTT. It encodes CSVRQGMNTEAFF. J is TRBJ1-1 and V is TRBV29-1; 7 bases are a match to TRBD1. J lost 0 bases, V lost 6 bases, and 4 bases had no gene match. The CDR3 is 13 residues long. Germline V gene sequence: CDR1 SQVTM, CDR2 ANQGSEA.